This TCR beta chain was recovered during a study of early stage breast cancer tumors. Study context: Of 15 to 20 invasive breast tumors, about a dozen were hormone receptor-positive, HER2-negative.

Blood replicates held 0.5 ug DNA, tumor or normal breast around 1.5 ug, two each. The data were produced by immunoSEQ multiplex PCR, yet TCRdb's version contains in-frame clones alone and is incomplete. This table holds more than 60,000 clones, roughly 84% found once. Per germline, CDR1 SGHRS and CDR2 YFSETQ. CDR3 length equals 12 residues. Deletions cut 4 bases from V and 5 bases from J, with 9 bases between. Whole-study results and caveats: Compared with adjacent normal breast tissue, tumors showed roughly 2.5-fold greater T cell density and higher clonality. Blood repertoires resembled normal breast more than tumor.

This clone was counted a few times. Antigen unknown. The chain uses TRBV5-1 and TRBJ1-1; no clear D gene. The clonotype was recovered from a person aged 60 to 70 with breast cancer. The sequenced sample was blood. CDR3 bases: TGCGCCAGCAGCAATCTAGGAACTGAAGCTTTCTTT. The encoded protein is CASSNLGTEAFF. The full variable domain, with the rest looked up from reference TRBV5-1 and TRBJ1-1, is KAGVTQTPRYLIKTRGQQVTLSCSPISGHRSVSWYQQTPGQGLQFLFEYFSETQRNKGNFPGRFSGRQFSNSRSEMNVSTLELGDSALYLCASSNLGTEAFFGQGTRLTVV.